Shown below are 17 T cell receptor beta chains from a single sample sequenced in a study of CD8+ T cells in alopecia areata. Extracted RNA was reverse transcribed, and the resulting cDNA served as sequencing template. Method: immunoSEQ multiplex PCR; TCRdb's copy keeps in-frame clones and lacks some. The sample holds 65,000 to 100,000 clones; roughly 50% are singletons and the top ten take around 6%. Sample: NKG2D-high CD8+ T cells sorted from blood. These receptors were collected from a human donor with alopecia areata.

The rearrangement joins TRBV11-2 to TRBJ1-2; D not resolved. Germline CDR1 reads SGHAT; CDR2 reads FQNNGV. This CDR3 has 13 residues. V lost 5 bases and J 2 bases, leaving 9 bases between the germline ends. The CDR3: CASSLQENYGYTF. CDR3 bases: TGTGCCAGCAGCCTACAAGAAAACTATGGCTACACCTTC.

This sequence joins TRBV25-1 and TRBJ1-1; D remains unclear. Germline CDR1 reads MGHDK; CDR2 reads SYGVNS. The length of the CDR3 is 17 residues. Between the trimmed V and J ends, which lost 0 bases and 2 bases, there was a span of 16 bases. Here the CDR3 reads CASSEYQGPIQNTEAFF. The CDR3, as DNA: TGTGCCAGCAGTGAATACCAAGGACCTATTCAAAACACTGAAGCTTTCTTT. Complete variable domain (other parts from reference TRBV25-1 and TRBJ1-1): EADIYQTPRYLVIGTGKKITLECSQTMGHDKMYWYQQDPGMELHLIHYSYGVNSTEKGDLSSESTVSRIRTEHFPLTLESARPSHTSQYLCASSEYQGPIQNTEAFFGQGTRLTVV.

The chain employs TRBV6-6 and TRBJ2-2; D might be TRBD2 (5 bases). The CDR3 extends over 14 amino acids. V was shortened by 0 bases and J by 7 bases, with 9 bases between the two germline ends. The V gene's germline CDR1 is MNHNY and CDR2 SVGAGI (reference sequence). The CDR3 DNA sequence: TGTGCCAGCAGTTACTCTGGAGGCGGCGGGGAGCTGTTTTTT. Translated: CASSYSGGGGELFF.

As for this clone: Other DNA sequences in the sample encode the same CDR3. This chain uses TRBV6-5 with TRBJ2-1, with a tentative D call TRBD2 (6 bases). The CDR3 has 16 amino acids. Germline CDR1 and CDR2: MNHEY and SVGAGI. V lost 0 bases, J lost 5 bases, and 14 bases lay in between. CDR3 sequence reads: CASSYSASGFNNEQFF. The CDR3 DNA sequence: TGTGCCAGCAGTTACTCTGCCAGCGGGTTTAACAATGAGCAGTTCTTC.

V usage is TRBV30 and J usage is TRBJ2-7, with TRBD1 as a possible D gene (5 bases). CDR1 is GTSNPN and CDR2 is SVGIG in the germline V gene (reference sequence). CDR3 size: 12 residues. V was cut by 0 bases and J by 6 bases, with 9 bases left in between. This chain's CDR3 is CAWSVLRGEQYF. In nucleotides, the CDR3 is TGTGCCTGGAGTGTATTAAGGGGCGAGCAGTACTTC.

This chain connects TRBV7-6 to TRBJ2-5; tentative D call: TRBD2 (6 bases). The CDR3 runs to 14 residues. Deletions cut 8 bases from V and 4 bases from J, with 17 bases between. Per germline, CDR1 SGHVS and CDR2 FNYEAQ. CDR3: CASGRDSYRETQYF. The CDR3 DNA sequence: TGTGCCAGCGGACGGGACTCCTATCGAGAGACCCAGTACTTC.

V is TRBV29-1 and J is TRBJ1-2; maybe TRBD1 (5 bases). The CDR3 loop spans 12 amino acids. V was trimmed by 6 bases and J by 8 bases, leaving 16 bases between them. Germline CDR1 reads SQVTM; CDR2 reads ANQGSEA. CDR3 DNA sequence: TGCAGCGTCCACTCGGGACTGTGGGGCTACACCTTC. This codes for CSVHSGLWGYTF.

In its sample, this clone was seen a few times. The chain uses TRBV2 and TRBJ2-3, with 8 positions matching TRBD2. Germline V CDR1 and CDR2: SNHLY, FYNNEI. V lost 6 bases to trimming and J lost 0 bases; unmatched junction nucleotides: 5. The CDR3 is made up of 15 amino acids. The CDR3 region has the DNA TGTGCCAGCAGGATGACTAGCGCAAGCACAGATACGCAGTATTTT. This gives the protein CASRMTSASTDTQYF.

This sequence joins TRBV5-6 and TRBJ2-3; the match to TRBD2 covers 9 bases. The germline CDR1 and CDR2 sequences are SGHDT and YYEEEE. This CDR3 has 17 residues. J gave up 3 bases and V 1 base, and 9 bases lay outside the gene matches. CDR3 nucleotides: TGTGCCAGCAGCTTGAGCGGGAGGATCCGAAAGACAGATACGCAGTATTTT. It encodes CASSLSGRIRKTDTQYF.

This sequence joins TRBV2 and TRBJ2-3, with 9 bases matching TRBD2. Germline V lookup: CDR1 SNHLY, CDR2 FYNNEI. The length of the CDR3 is 17 residues. Trimming at V came to 6 bases and at J to 3 bases, leaving 13 bases not matched to a gene. The chain's CDR3 is CASSEPPGSGSTDTQYF. CDR3 DNA: TGTGCCAGCAGCGAACCGCCCGGTAGCGGGAGTACAGATACGCAGTATTTT.

This clone was counted between two and nine times. The chain recombines TRBV5-5 with TRBJ2-3; 8 nucleotides match TRBD2. Germline V CDR1 and CDR2: SGHKS, YYEKEE (reference sequence). CDR3 size: 16 residues. With V trimmed by 7 bases and J by 4 bases, 14 bases remained unmatched. The chain's CDR3 is CASRAGEDMIADTQYF. The CDR3 DNA reads TGTGCCAGCCGAGCGGGAGAAGATATGATCGCAGATACGCAGTATTTT.

The CDR3 loop reads CASSPPTYEQYF. In nucleotides, the CDR3 is TGTGCCAGCAGCCCTCCGACGTACGAGCAGTACTTC. The chain employs TRBV7-9 and TRBJ2-7; D is uncertain. V was shortened by 5 bases and J by 4 bases, with 9 bases between the two germline ends. The germline V gene encodes CDR1 SEHNR and CDR2 FQNEAQ (reference sequence). The CDR3 is made up of 12 amino acids.

The chain joins TRBV9 to TRBJ2-1; D unclear. The CDR3 spans 12 residues. V lost 4 bases, J lost 4 bases, and 6 bases lay in between. Germline V gene sequence: CDR1 SGDLS, CDR2 YYNGEE. The CDR3 here is CASSPNYNEQFF. Here the CDR3 DNA reads TGTGCCAGCAGCCCGAATTACAATGAGCAGTTCTTC.

CDR3 amino acids: CSVRGNTDTQYF. CDR3 in DNA: TGCAGCGTTCGCGGTAACACAGATACGCAGTATTTT. The chain combines TRBV29-1 with TRBJ2-3; D is ambiguous. The CDR3 contains 12 residues. Trimming stripped 5 bases from V and 2 bases from J, with 8 bases between. Germline assignment: CDR1 SQVTM and CDR2 ANQGSEA.

The chain combines TRBV29-1 with TRBJ2-7; D may be TRBD2 (7 bases). With 0 bases removed from V and 2 bases from J, the gap between germline ends came to 11 bases. Germline CDR1 reads SQVTM; CDR2 reads ANQGSEA. There are 14 residues in the CDR3. The CDR3 nucleotides read TGCAGCGTTGAAGATCGGGGGGACACCTACGAGCAGTACTTC. It codes for CSVEDRGDTYEQYF.

V and J are TRBV5-1 and TRBJ2-7; 11 bases match TRBD1. J was trimmed by 7 bases and V by 5 bases; bases with no gene match: 11. Germline CDR1 SGHRS, CDR2 YFSETQ. The CDR3 length is 15 residues. The CDR3 DNA sequence: TGCGCCAGCAGACCTAACGGACAGGGGGCGCGTGAGCAGTACTTC. It encodes CASRPNGQGAREQYF. Supplemented by reference TRBV5-1 and TRBJ2-7, the full variable domain reads KAGVTQTPRYLIKTRGQQVTLSCSPISGHRSVSWYQQTPGQGLQFLFEYFSETQRNKGNFPGRFSGRQFSNSRSEMNVSTLELGDSALYLCASRPNGQGAREQYFGPGTRLTVT.

The V gene is TRBV30, the J gene TRBJ2-1; D is uncertain. CDR1 and CDR2 from the germline V gene are GTSNPN and SVGIG (reference sequence). The length of the CDR3 is 12 residues. V dropped 3 bases and J dropped 8 bases, with 11 bases sitting between them. CDR3 DNA: TGTGCCTGGAGCCCCACCTTGGATGAGCAGTTCTTC. Its protein product is CAWSPTLDEQFF.